Presented here are 5 T cell receptor beta chains from one specimen sequenced in a study of T cells in Graves' hyperthyroidism and ophthalmopathy (dated 2019 in TCRdb). Library construction relied on multiplex PCR. Sequencing took place on an Illumina HiSeq 2000. The TCR beta CDR3 regions were amplified from the RNA transcripts. The TCR CDR3 was subjected to a first round of RT-PCR using the HTBI primer set and the Qiagen OneStep RT-PCR kit. TCRdb passed the public sequencing reads through fastp at Q25 and MiXCR, retaining productive beta sequences. Duplicate CDR3 protein sequences are folded into a single record with the most common DNA and genes. Within this sample are about 410,000 distinct CDR3 sequences, with 14% to 15% of them counted one time only. Over 10% of the sample lies in the top ten. What was sequenced was blood. The receptors derive from a man younger than 35 with Graves' ophthalmopathy.

This clonotype showed up just a few times. V and J are TRBV15 and TRBJ1-4; 10 bases agree with TRBD1. This CDR3 has 15 amino acids. The V gene end was trimmed by 1 base and the J gene end by 6 bases; junction bases not matched to a gene: 2. Looked up from germline, CDR1 is LNHNV and CDR2 is YYDKDF (reference sequence). This CDR3 is CATSRGQGAYEKLFF. The CDR3 nucleotides are TGTGCCACCAGCAGAGGACAGGGGGCATATGAAAAACTGTTTTTT.

Ten or more counts support this clonotype. V and J are TRBV5-6 and TRBJ2-1; 7 bases are a match to TRBD2. This CDR3 spans 15 amino acids. The ends lost 0 bases at V and 5 bases at J; junction bases unmatched: 5. The germline V gene encodes CDR1 SGHDT and CDR2 YYEEEE. The CDR3 sequence is CASSLVLAGHNEQFF. CDR3 DNA: TGTGCCAGCAGCTTGGTATTAGCGGGCCACAATGAGCAGTTCTTC.

A note on this clonotype: A much larger clonotype is one base distant, so this may be a read error. CDR3 nucleotide sequence: TGTGCCTTGAGTCTAGCTGTGAACACCGGGGAGCTGTTTTTT. It translates to CALSLAVNTGELFF. The rearrangement links TRBV30 to TRBJ2-2, with TRBD2 as a possible D gene (5 bases). Per germline, CDR1 GTSNPN and CDR2 SVGIG (reference sequence). The CDR3 totals 14 residues.

There are a few counts of this clonotype. CDR3 in DNA: TGTGCCAGTAGTATAGGGCAAGGTGGTCAGCACAATCAGCCCCAGCATTTT. Its protein is CASSIGQGGQHNQPQHF. V and J are TRBV19 and TRBJ1-5; no clear D. V shed 1 base and J shed 3 bases, with 16 bases lying between them. Germline CDR1 LNHDA, CDR2 SQIVND (reference sequence). This CDR3 has 17 residues.

This clonotype was found many times. This chain connects TRBV11-3 to TRBJ2-1; the D is unclear. The CDR3 has 13 amino acids. The germline V gene has CDR1 SGHNT and CDR2 YENEEA. The V and J ends lost 1 base and 9 bases respectively, with 10 bases between them. The CDR3 loop reads CASSLVQATEQFF. Here the CDR3 DNA reads TGTGCCAGCAGCTTAGTCCAAGCGACTGAGCAGTTCTTC.